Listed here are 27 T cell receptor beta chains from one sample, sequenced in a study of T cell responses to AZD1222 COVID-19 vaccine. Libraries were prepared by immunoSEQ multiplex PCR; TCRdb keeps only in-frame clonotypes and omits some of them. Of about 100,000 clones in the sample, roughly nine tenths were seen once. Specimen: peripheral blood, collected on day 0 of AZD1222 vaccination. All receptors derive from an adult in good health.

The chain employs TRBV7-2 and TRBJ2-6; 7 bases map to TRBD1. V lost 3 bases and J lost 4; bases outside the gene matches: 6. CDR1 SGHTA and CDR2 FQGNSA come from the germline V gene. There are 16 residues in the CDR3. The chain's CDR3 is CASSFATGAGANVLTF. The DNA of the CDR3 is TGTGCCAGCAGCTTCGCAACAGGGGCGGGGGCCAACGTCCTGACTTTC.

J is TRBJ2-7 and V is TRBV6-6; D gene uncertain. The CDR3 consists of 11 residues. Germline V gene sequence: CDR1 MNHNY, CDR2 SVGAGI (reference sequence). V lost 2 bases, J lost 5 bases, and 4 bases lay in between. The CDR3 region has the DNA TGTGCCAGCAGTTACAGGGACGAGCAGTACTTC. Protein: CASSYRDEQYF.

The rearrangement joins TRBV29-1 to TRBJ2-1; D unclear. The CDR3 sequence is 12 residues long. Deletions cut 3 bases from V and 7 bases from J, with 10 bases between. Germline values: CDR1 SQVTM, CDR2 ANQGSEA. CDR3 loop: CSVEGNSNEQFF. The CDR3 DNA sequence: TGCAGCGTTGAGGGGAACAGTAATGAGCAGTTCTTC.

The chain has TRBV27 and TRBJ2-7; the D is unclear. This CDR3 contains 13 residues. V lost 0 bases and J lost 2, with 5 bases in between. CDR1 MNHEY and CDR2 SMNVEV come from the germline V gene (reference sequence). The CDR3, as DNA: TGTGCCAGCAGTTTATCGCCCACCTACGAGCAGTACTTC. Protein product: CASSLSPTYEQYF.

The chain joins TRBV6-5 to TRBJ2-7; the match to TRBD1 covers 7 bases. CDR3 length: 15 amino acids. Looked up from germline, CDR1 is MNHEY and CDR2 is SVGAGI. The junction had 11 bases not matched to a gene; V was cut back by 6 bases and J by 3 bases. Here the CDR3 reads CASSTPRQGSYEQYF. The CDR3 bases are TGTGCCAGCAGCACGCCCAGACAGGGAAGCTACGAGCAGTACTTC.

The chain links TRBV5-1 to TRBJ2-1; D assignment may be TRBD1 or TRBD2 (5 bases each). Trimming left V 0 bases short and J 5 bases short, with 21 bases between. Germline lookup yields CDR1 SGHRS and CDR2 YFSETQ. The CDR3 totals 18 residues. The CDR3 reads CASSLAFWDQTVNNEQFF. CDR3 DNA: TGCGCCAGCAGCTTGGCGTTCTGGGACCAGACCGTGAACAATGAGCAGTTCTTC.

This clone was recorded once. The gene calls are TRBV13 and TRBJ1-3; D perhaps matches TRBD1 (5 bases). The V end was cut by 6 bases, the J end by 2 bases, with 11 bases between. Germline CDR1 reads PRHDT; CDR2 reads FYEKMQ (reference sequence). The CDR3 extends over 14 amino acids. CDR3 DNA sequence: TGTGCCAGCAGGAGGGGTGCTGCTGGAAACACCATATATTTT. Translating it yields CASRRGAAGNTIYF. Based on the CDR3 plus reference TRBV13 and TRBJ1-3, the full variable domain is AAGVIQSPRHLIKEKRETATLKCYPIPRHDTVYWYQQGPGQDPQFLISFYEKMQSDKGSIPDRFSAQQFSDYHSELNMSSLELGDSALYFCASRRGAAGNTIYFGEGSWLTVV.

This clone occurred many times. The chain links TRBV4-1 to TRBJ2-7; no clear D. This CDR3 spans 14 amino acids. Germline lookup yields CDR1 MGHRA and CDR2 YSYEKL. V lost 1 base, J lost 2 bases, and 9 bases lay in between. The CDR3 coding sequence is TGCGCCAGCAGCCAAGGTGACGAGGCCTACGAGCAGTACTTC. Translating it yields CASSQGDEAYEQYF.

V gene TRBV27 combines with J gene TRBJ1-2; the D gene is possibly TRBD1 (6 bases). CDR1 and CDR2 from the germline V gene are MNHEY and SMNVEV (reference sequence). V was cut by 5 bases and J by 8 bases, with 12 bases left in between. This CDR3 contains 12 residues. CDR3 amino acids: CASSPGQGGYTF. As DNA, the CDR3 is TGTGCCAGCAGTCCGGGACAAGGAGGCTACACCTTC.

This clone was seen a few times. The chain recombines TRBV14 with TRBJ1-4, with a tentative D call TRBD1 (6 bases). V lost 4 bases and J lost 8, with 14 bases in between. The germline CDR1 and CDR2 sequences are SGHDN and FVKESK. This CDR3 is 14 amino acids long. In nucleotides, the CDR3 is TGTGCCAGCAGCCGAGGACAGATGAGGGAAAAACTGTTTTTT. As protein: CASSRGQMREKLFF.

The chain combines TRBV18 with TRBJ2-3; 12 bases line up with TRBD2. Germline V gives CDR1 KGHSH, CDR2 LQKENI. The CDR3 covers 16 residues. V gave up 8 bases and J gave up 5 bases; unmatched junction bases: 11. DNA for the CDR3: TGTGCCAGCACCCAGCAACTAGCGGGGGGTGGAGATACGCAGTATTTT. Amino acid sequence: CASTQQLAGGGDTQYF.

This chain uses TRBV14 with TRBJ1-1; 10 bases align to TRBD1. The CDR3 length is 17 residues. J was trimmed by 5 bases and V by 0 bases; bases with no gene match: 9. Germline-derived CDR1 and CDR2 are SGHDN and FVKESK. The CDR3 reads CASSQEGTGVLGTEAFF. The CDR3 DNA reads TGTGCCAGCAGCCAAGAGGGGACAGGGGTCTTAGGGACTGAAGCTTTCTTT.

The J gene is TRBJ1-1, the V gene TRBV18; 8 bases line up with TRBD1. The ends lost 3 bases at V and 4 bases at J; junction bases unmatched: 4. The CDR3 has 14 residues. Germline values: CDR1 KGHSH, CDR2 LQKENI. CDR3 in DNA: TGTGCCAGCTCACCGGGGACAGGTTTCACTGAAGCTTTCTTT. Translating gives CASSPGTGFTEAFF.

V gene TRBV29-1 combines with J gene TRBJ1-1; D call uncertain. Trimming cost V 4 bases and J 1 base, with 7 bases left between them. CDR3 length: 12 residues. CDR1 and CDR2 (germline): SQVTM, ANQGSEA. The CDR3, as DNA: TGCAGCGTTGGGTGGAGGAACACTGAAGCTTTCTTT. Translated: CSVGWRNTEAFF.

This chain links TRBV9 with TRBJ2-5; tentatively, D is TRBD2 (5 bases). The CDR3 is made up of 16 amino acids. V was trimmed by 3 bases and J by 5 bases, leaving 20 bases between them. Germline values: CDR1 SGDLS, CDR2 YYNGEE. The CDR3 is CASSARHGVVGETQYF. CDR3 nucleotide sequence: TGTGCCAGCAGCGCCAGACACGGGGTCGTAGGGGAGACCCAGTACTTC.

CDR3 loop: CASSEERFNEQFF. CDR3 in DNA: TGTGCCAGCAGTGAAGAGCGTTTCAATGAGCAGTTCTTC. This chain joins TRBV2 and TRBJ2-1; D gene uncertain. Germline V gives CDR1 SNHLY, CDR2 FYNNEI. V lost 1 base, J lost 6 bases, and 7 bases lay in between. The CDR3 extends over 13 amino acids.

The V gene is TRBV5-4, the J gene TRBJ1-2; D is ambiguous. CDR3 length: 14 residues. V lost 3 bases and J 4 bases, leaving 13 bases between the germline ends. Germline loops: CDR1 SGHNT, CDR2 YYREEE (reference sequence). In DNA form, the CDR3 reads TGTGCCAGCAGCTCTGGGTCGAGAGGCTATGGCTACACCTTC. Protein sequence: CASSSGSRGYGYTF.

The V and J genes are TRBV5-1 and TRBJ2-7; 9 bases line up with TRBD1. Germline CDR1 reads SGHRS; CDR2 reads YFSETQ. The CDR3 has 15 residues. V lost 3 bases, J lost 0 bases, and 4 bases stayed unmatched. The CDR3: CASSWGTGPSYEQYF. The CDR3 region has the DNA TGCGCCAGCAGCTGGGGGACAGGGCCCTCCTACGAGCAGTACTTC. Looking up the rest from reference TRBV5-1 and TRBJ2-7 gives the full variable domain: KAGVTQTPRYLIKTRGQQVTLSCSPISGHRSVSWYQQTPGQGLQFLFEYFSETQRNKGNFPGRFSGRQFSNSRSEMNVSTLELGDSALYLCASSWGTGPSYEQYFGPGTRLTVT.

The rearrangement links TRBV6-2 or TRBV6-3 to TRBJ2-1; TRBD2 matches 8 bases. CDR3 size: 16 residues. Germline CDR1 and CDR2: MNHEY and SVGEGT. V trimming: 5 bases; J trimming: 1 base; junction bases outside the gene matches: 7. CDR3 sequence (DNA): TGTGCCAGCAGTGGTCAGGGACTAGTATCCTACAATGAGCAGTTCTTC. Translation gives CASSGQGLVSYNEQFF.

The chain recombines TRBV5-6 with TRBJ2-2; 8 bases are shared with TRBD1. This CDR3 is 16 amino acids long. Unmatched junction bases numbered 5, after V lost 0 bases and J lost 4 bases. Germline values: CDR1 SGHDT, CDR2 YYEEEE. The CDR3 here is CASSLELTGGTGELFF. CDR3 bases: TGTGCCAGCAGCTTGGAACTAACAGGGGGCACCGGGGAGCTGTTTTTT.

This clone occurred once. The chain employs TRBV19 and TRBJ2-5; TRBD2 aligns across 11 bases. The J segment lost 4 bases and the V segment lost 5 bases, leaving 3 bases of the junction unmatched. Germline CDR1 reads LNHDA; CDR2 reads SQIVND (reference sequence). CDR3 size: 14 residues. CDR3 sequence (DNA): TGTGCCAGTAGTGACGGGACTAGCGGAGAGACCCAGTACTTC. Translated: CASSDGTSGETQYF.

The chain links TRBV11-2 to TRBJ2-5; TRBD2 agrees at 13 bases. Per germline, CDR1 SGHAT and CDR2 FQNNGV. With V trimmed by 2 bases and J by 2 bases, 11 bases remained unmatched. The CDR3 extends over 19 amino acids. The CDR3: CASSLTGLAGASQQETQYF. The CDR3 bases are TGTGCCAGCAGCTTAACCGGACTAGCGGGAGCCTCCCAACAAGAGACCCAGTACTTC.

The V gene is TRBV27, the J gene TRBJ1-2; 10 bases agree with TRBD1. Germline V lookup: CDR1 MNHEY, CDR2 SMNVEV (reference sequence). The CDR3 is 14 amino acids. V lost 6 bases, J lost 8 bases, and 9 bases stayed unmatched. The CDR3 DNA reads TGTGCCAGCAGGAGGGACAGGGGCTCGGAGGGCTACACCTTC. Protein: CASRRDRGSEGYTF.

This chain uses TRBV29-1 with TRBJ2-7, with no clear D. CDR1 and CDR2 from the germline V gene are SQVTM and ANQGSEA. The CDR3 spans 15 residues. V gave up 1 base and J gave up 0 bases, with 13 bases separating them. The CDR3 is CSVEGTSYGSYEQYF. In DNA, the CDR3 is TGCAGCGTTGAAGGGACCTCATATGGCTCCTACGAGCAGTACTTC.

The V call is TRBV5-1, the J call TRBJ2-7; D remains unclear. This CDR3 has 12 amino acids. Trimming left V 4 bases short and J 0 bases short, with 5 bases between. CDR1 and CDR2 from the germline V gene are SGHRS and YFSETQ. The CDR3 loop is CASSHTSYEQYF. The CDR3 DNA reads TGCGCCAGCAGCCACACCTCCTACGAGCAGTACTTC.

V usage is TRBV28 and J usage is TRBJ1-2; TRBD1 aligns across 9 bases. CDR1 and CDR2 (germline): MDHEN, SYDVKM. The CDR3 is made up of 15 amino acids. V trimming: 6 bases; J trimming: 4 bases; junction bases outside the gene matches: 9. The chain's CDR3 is CASSPQTGGTYGYTF. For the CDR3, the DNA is TGTGCCAGCAGCCCCCAAACAGGGGGCACCTATGGCTACACCTTC.

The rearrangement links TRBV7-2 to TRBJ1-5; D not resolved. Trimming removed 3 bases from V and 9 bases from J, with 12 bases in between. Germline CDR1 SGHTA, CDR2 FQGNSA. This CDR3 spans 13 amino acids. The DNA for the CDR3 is TGTGCCAGCAGCTTCCGGGCGAGCGGGCCCCAGCATTTT. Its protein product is CASSFRASGPQHF. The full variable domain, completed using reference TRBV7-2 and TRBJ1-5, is GAGVSQSPSNKVTEKGKDVELRCDPISGHTALYWYRQSLGQGLEFLIYFQGNSAPDKSGLPSDRFSAERTGGSVSTLTIQRTQQEDSAVYLCASSFRASGPQHFGDGTRLSIL.